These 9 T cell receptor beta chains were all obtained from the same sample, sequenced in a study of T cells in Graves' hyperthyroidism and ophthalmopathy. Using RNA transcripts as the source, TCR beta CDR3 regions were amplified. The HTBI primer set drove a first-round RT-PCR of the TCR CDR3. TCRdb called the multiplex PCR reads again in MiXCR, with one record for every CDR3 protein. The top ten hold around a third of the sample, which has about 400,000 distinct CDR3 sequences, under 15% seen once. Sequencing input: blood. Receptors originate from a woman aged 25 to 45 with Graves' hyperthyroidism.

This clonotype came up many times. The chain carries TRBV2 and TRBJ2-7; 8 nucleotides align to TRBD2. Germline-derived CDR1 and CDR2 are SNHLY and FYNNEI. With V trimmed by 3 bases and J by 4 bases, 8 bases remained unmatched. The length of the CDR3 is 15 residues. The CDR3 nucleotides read TGTGCCAGCAGTGACGCGGGGGGATCCTTTTACGAGCAGTACTTC. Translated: CASSDAGGSFYEQYF.

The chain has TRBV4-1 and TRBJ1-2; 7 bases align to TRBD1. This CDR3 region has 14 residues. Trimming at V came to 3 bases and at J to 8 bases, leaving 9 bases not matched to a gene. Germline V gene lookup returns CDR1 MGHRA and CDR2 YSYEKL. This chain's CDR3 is CASSHPTGYDGYTF. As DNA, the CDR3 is TGCGCCAGCAGCCACCCGACAGGGTATGACGGCTACACCTTC.

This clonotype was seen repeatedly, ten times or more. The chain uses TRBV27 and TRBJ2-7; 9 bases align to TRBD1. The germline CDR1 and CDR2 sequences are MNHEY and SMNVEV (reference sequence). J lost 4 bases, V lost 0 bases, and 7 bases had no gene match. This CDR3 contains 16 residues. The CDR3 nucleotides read TGTGCCAGCAGTTTATCGGGGACAGGGATCCGGTACGAGCAGTACTTC. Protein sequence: CASSLSGTGIRYEQYF.

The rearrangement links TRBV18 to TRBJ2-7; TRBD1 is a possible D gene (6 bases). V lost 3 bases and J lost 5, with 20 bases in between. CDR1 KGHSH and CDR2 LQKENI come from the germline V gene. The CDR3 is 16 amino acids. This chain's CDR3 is CASSPTGTPRSHEQYF. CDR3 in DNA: TGTGCCAGCTCACCCACAGGGACCCCCCGAAGCCACGAGCAGTACTTC. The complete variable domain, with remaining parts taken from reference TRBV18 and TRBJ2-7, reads NAGVMQNPRHLVRRRGQEARLRCSPMKGHSHVYWYRQLPEEGLKFMVYLQKENIIDESGMPKERFSAEFPKEGPSILRIQQVVRGDSAAYFCASSPTGTPRSHEQYFGPGTRLTVT.

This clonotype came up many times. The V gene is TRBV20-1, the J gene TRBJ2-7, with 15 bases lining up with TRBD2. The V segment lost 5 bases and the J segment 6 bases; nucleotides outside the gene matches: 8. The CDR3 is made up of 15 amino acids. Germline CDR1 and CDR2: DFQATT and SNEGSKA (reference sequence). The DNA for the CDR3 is TGCAGTGCTTTGGGACTAGCGGGAGGAAGGGGCGAGCAGTACTTC. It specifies CSALGLAGGRGEQYF.

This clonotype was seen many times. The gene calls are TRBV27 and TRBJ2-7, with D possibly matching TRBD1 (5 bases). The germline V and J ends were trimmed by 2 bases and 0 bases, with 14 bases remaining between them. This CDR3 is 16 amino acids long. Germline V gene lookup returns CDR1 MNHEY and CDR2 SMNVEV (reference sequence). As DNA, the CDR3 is TGTGCCAGCAGTTTAGAGAGCAGGGCCCTCTCCTACGAGCAGTACTTC. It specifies CASSLESRALSYEQYF.

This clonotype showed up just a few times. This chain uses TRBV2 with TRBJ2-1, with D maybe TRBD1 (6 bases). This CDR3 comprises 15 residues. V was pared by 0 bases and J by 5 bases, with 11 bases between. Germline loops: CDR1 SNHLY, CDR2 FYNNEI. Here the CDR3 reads CASSEASQGNNEQFF. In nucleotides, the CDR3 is TGTGCCAGCAGTGAAGCTTCGCAGGGGAACAATGAGCAGTTCTTC. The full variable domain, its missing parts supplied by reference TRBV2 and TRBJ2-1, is EPEVTQTPSHQVTQMGQEVILRCVPISNHLYFYWYRQILGQKVEFLVSFYNNEISEKSEIFDDQFSVERPDGSNFTLKIRSTKLEDSAMYFCASSEASQGNNEQFFGPGTRLTVL.

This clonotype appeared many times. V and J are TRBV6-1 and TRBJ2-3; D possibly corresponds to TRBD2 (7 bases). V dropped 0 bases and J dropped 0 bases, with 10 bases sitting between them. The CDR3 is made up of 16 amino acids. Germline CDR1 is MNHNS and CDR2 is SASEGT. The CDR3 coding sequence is TGTGCCAGCAGTGAAGCGGCGGGGGCAAGCACAGATACGCAGTATTTT. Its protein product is CASSEAAGASTDTQYF.

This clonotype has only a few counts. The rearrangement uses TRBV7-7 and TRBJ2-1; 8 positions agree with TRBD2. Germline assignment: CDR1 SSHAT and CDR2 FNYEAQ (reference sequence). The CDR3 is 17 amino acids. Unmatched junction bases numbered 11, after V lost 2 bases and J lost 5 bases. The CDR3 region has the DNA TGTGCCAGCAGCTTACTCCCCCCGGGACTAGACAACAATGAGCAGTTCTTC. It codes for CASSLLPPGLDNNEQFF. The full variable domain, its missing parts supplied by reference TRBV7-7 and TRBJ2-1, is GAGVSQSPRYKVTKRGQDVTLRCDPISSHATLYWYQQALGQGPEFLTYFNYEAQPDKSGLPSDRFSAERPEGSISTLTIQRTEQRDSAMYRCASSLLPPGLDNNEQFFGPGTRLTVL.